These 21 T cell receptor beta chains originate from one sample sequenced in a study of blood T cell repertoires in COVID-19. Assay: immunoSEQ multiplex PCR; the TCRdb copy retains only in-frame clones and omits some. This table has approximately 97,000 clones, about nine tenths appearing once. Material: peripheral blood. The receptors here all came from a man between 60 and 75 years old with acute or convalescent COVID-19.

J is TRBJ2-3 and V is TRBV6-6; 9 nucleotides match TRBD2. The CDR3 contains 18 residues. Trimming cost V 5 bases and J 2 bases; bases outside gene matches: 14. Germline V lookup: CDR1 MNHNY, CDR2 SVGAGI (reference sequence). CDR3 sequence: CASSLKEAGGVITDTQYF. As DNA, the CDR3 is TGTGCCAGCAGTCTGAAGGAGGCGGGGGGGGTGATCACAGATACGCAGTATTTT.

The chain combines TRBV25-1 with TRBJ1-1; no clear D gene. V lost 3 bases and J lost 1, with 12 bases in between. Germline assignment: CDR1 MGHDK and CDR2 SYGVNS. The CDR3 contains 15 residues. CDR3 sequence reads: CASSDPTVSNTEAFF. The CDR3 DNA is TGTGCCAGCAGTGATCCCACAGTATCGAACACTGAAGCTTTCTTT.

This clone turned up a few times. This chain links TRBV2 with TRBJ1-1, with 7 nucleotides matching TRBD1. Per the germline V gene, CDR1 is SNHLY and CDR2 is FYNNEI. The CDR3 has 14 residues. After removal of 4 bases from V and 4 bases from J, the junction contained 6 bases not matched to a gene. This chain's CDR3 is CASSGQGWGTEAFF. In DNA, the CDR3 is TGTGCCAGCAGTGGACAGGGCTGGGGCACTGAAGCTTTCTTT.

V and J are TRBV29-1 and TRBJ2-1, with TRBD2 identical over 15 bases. Trimming at V came to 6 bases and at J to 4 bases, leaving 13 bases not matched to a gene. Germline-derived CDR1 and CDR2 are SQVTM and ANQGSEA. The CDR3 consists of 18 residues. CDR3 loop: CSVNNLGLAGGVYNEQFF. CDR3 in DNA: TGCAGCGTGAACAACCTCGGACTAGCGGGGGGGGTTTACAATGAGCAGTTCTTC.

This clone was counted a few times. V gene TRBV2 combines with J gene TRBJ1-2, with D possibly being TRBD1 (6 bases). The V end was cut by 10 bases, the J end by 2 bases, with 11 bases between. Germline lookup yields CDR1 SNHLY and CDR2 FYNNEI. The CDR3 runs to 12 residues. DNA of the CDR3: TGTGCCACCCGGGACAACAACTATGGCTACACCTTC. Protein product: CATRDNNYGYTF.

The rearrangement links TRBV19 to TRBJ1-4; D gene ambiguous. V dropped 7 bases and J dropped 2 bases, with 11 bases sitting between them. Germline V lookup: CDR1 LNHDA, CDR2 SQIVND (reference sequence). This CDR3 is 14 amino acids long. The DNA for the CDR3 is TGTGCCAGTACTGCGAGTCGGACTAATGAAAAACTGTTTTTT. Encoded protein: CASTASRTNEKLFF.

The chain joins TRBV3-1 (or the pseudogene TRBV3-2) to TRBJ2-3, with D possibly TRBD1 on 5 matching bases. Germline loops: CDR1 LGHDT, CDR2 YNNKEL (reference sequence). There are 13 residues in the CDR3. V was trimmed by 1 base and J by 8 bases, leaving 10 bases between them. The CDR3 sequence is CASSQGQSATQYF. The CDR3, as DNA: TGTGCCAGCAGCCAAGGACAGTCTGCTACGCAGTATTTT.

The chain combines TRBV10-3 with TRBJ1-1; 9 bases map to TRBD1. Germline V gene lookup returns CDR1 ENHRY and CDR2 SYGVKD. The CDR3 runs to 15 residues. The trim removed 7 bases at V and 4 bases at J, leaving 10 bases unmatched. The CDR3, as DNA: TGTGCCATCAACCCGAGAGGGGACAGGGTCACTGAAGCTTTCTTT. Translation: CAINPRGDRVTEAFF.

The CDR3 spells CASQQTATGELFF. The CDR3 nucleotides are TGTGCCAGCCAACAGACAGCTACCGGGGAGCTGTTTTTT. The chain combines TRBV28 with TRBJ2-2, with a weak D call TRBD1 (5 bases). Germline V gene data show CDR1 as MDHEN and CDR2 as SYDVKM. This CDR3 has 13 residues. Trimming pared 8 bases from V and 5 bases from J, leaving 12 bases between. The full variable domain, in which reference TRBV28 and TRBJ2-2 provide the parts outside the CDR3, is DVKVTQSSRYLVKRTGEKVFLECVQDMDHENMFWYRQDPGLGLRLIYFSYDVKMKEKGDIPEGYSVSREKKERFSLILESASTNQTSMYLCASQQTATGELFFGEGSRLTVL.

V usage is TRBV6-5 and J usage is TRBJ2-7; 12 bases are shared with TRBD1. The germline CDR1 and CDR2 sequences are MNHEY and SVGAGI. The trim removed 4 bases at V and 5 bases at J, leaving 6 bases unmatched. The CDR3 is 15 residues long. The CDR3 reads CASSSGTGGMNEQYF. CDR3 sequence (DNA): TGTGCCAGCAGTTCCGGGACAGGGGGCATGAACGAGCAGTACTTC.

The chain recombines TRBV23-1 with TRBJ1-1, with D uncertain. TRBV23-1 has ORF status, its function being uncertain. V was trimmed by 2 bases and J by 1 base, leaving 17 bases between them. This CDR3 spans 17 amino acids. The CDR3 loop is CASSQPALLPENTEAFF. In DNA, the CDR3 is TGCGCCAGCAGTCAACCCGCCTTGTTACCAGAGAACACTGAAGCTTTCTTT.

The chain combines TRBV14 with TRBJ2-1; D may be TRBD1 (6 bases). Germline V lookup: CDR1 SGHDN, CDR2 FVKESK. This CDR3 is 17 amino acids long. V was pared by 0 bases and J by 1 base, with 13 bases between. The CDR3 DNA reads as TGTGCCAGCAGCCAAGACCCAGGGGTGGGATCCTACAATGAGCAGTTCTTC. This translates into CASSQDPGVGSYNEQFF.

This chain connects TRBV5-1 to TRBJ1-1; no reliable D call. V shed 0 bases and J shed 3 bases, with 6 bases lying between them. The CDR3 spans 13 residues. Germline CDR1 and CDR2: SGHRS and YFSETQ. This CDR3 reads CASSLDTYTEAFF. The CDR3 DNA reads TGCGCCAGCAGCTTGGACACGTACACTGAAGCTTTCTTT.

The genes are TRBV13 and TRBJ1-3; 7 nucleotides align to TRBD1. Germline V lookup: CDR1 PRHDT, CDR2 FYEKMQ (reference sequence). The junction had 3 bases not matched to a gene; V was cut back by 5 bases and J by 2 bases. The CDR3 covers 14 residues. The CDR3 DNA reads as TGTGCCAGCAGCCAAGGGACAGCTGGAAACACCATATATTTT. Amino acids: CASSQGTAGNTIYF.

The CDR3 reads CASSLGDREAGELFF. The DNA for the CDR3 is TGTGCCAGCAGCCTAGGGGACAGGGAAGCCGGGGAGCTGTTTTTT. The rearrangement links TRBV7-9 to TRBJ2-2; 9 bases align to TRBD1. There are 15 residues in the CDR3. Trimming cost V 5 bases and J 6 bases; bases outside gene matches: 7. Per the germline V gene, CDR1 is SEHNR and CDR2 is FQNEAQ (reference sequence).

This clone has only a few counts. V and J are TRBV19 and TRBJ2-7; 7 nucleotides match TRBD2. J gave up 1 base and V 0 bases, and 9 bases lay outside the gene matches. Germline lookup yields CDR1 LNHDA and CDR2 SQIVND (reference sequence). The CDR3 covers 17 residues. The CDR3 DNA sequence: TGTGCCAGTAGTATAGACCCACCGGGACTACAATCCTACGAGCAGTACTTC. Protein sequence: CASSIDPPGLQSYEQYF.

The DNA of the CDR3 is TGTGCCAGCAGCGACGGGACTAGAAATTACTACGGGGAGCTGTTTTTT. This codes for CASSDGTRNYYGELFF. The chain is built from TRBV9 and TRBJ2-2; TRBD2 aligns across 8 bases. The CDR3 length is 16 residues. With 3 bases clipped from V and 7 bases from J, the junction kept 11 bases outside the gene matches. Germline V gives CDR1 SGDLS, CDR2 YYNGEE. The variable domain in full, completed from reference TRBV9 and TRBJ2-2, reads DSGVTQTPKHLITATGQRVTLRCSPRSGDLSVYWYQQSLDQGLQFLIQYYNGEERAKGNILERFSAQQFPDLHSELNLSSLELGDSALYFCASSDGTRNYYGELFFGEGSRLTVL.

This chain uses TRBV27 with TRBJ2-1, with TRBD2 matching over 9 bases. This CDR3 has 15 residues. Germline assignment: CDR1 MNHEY and CDR2 SMNVEV (reference sequence). V was clipped by 3 bases and J by 0 bases; unmatched bases: 0. DNA for the CDR3: TGTGCCAGCAGTTTTAGCGGGGGCTCCTACAATGAGCAGTTCTTC. Amino acids: CASSFSGGSYNEQFF.

This sequence joins TRBV7-9 and TRBJ1-1, with D possibly being TRBD1 (6 bases). Between the trimmed V and J ends, which lost 4 bases and 0 bases, there was a span of 15 bases. Germline assignment: CDR1 SEHNR and CDR2 FQNEAQ (reference sequence). The CDR3 covers 16 residues. The CDR3 DNA sequence: TGTGCCAGCAGCTCAGCGACAGGCCGATTGAACACTGAAGCTTTCTTT. The encoded protein is CASSSATGRLNTEAFF.

The chain couples TRBV6-1 to TRBJ2-7, with a weak D call TRBD2 (6 bases). Germline V lookup: CDR1 MNHNS, CDR2 SASEGT. V gave up 1 base and J gave up 2 bases, with 15 bases separating them. The CDR3 loop spans 16 amino acids. The CDR3, as DNA: TGTGCCAGCAGTGAAGGGGACTCGCCGGGAGCCTACGAGCAGTACTTC. Translating it yields CASSEGDSPGAYEQYF.

V gene TRBV12-3 or TRBV12-4 combines with J gene TRBJ1-6; D remains unclear. There are 13 residues in the CDR3. Trimming took 7 bases from V and 10 from J, leaving 14 bases between them. The CDR3 DNA sequence: TGTGCCAGCACCACCGCGGGCCTCTCACCCCTCCACTTT. This codes for CASTTAGLSPLHF.